What follows are 19 T cell receptor beta chains derived from one specimen sequenced in a study of blood T cell repertoires in COVID-19. The data were produced by immunoSEQ multiplex PCR, yet TCRdb's version contains in-frame clones alone and is incomplete. The table shows tens of thousands of clones, with 87% occurring only once. Sequencing was carried out using peripheral blood. These receptor sequences come from a human donor with active COVID-19. The donor label of this sample is uncertain.

For the CDR3, the DNA is TGTGCCATCAGTGGCAGCGGGGGGGGCGGGACCCAGTACTTC. It specifies CAISGSGGGGTQYF. The chain recombines TRBV10-3 with TRBJ2-5; TRBD2 agrees at 10 bases. The trim removed 4 bases at V and 7 bases at J, leaving 6 bases unmatched. CDR1 ENHRY and CDR2 SYGVKD come from the germline V gene. This CDR3 is 14 amino acids long.

V gene TRBV13 combines with J gene TRBJ2-2; 7 bases map to TRBD1. CDR1 and CDR2 from the germline V gene are PRHDT and FYEKMQ (reference sequence). The V segment lost 5 bases and the J segment 2 bases; nucleotides outside the gene matches: 8. This CDR3 region has 16 residues. CDR3 in amino acids: CASSLTGTVNTGELFF. CDR3 nucleotides: TGTGCCAGCAGCCTTACCGGGACAGTTAACACCGGGGAGCTGTTTTTT.

Only one count was recorded for this clone. The chain combines TRBV7-9 with TRBJ2-7; 16 positions match TRBD2. V shed 5 bases and J 5 bases; nucleotides not matched to a gene: 9. The germline CDR1 and CDR2 sequences are SEHNR and FQNEAQ (reference sequence). This CDR3 has 17 residues. DNA for the CDR3: TGTGCCAGCAGCATGCCGGGGACTAGCGGGGGGGCCGACGAGCAGTACTTC. Amino acid sequence: CASSMPGTSGGADEQYF. Full variable domain (missing parts from reference TRBV7-9 and TRBJ2-7): DTGVSQNPRHKITKRGQNVTFRCDPISEHNRLYWYRQTLGQGPEFLTYFQNEAQLEKSRLLSDRFSAERPKGSFSTLEIQRTEQGDSAMYLCASSMPGTSGGADEQYFGPGTRLTVT.

The rearrangement joins TRBV7-9 to TRBJ1-2; D gene uncertain. The CDR3 is made up of 14 amino acids. Germline V gives CDR1 SEHNR, CDR2 FQNEAQ (reference sequence). The V end lost 4 bases, the J end lost 5 bases, and 14 bases lay between the germline ends. CDR3: CASSSTGINYGYTF. CDR3 DNA: TGTGCCAGCAGCTCAACGGGGATTAATTATGGCTACACCTTC.

The V and J genes are TRBV5-8 and TRBJ2-1; 10 bases align to TRBD2. Unmatched junction bases numbered 10, after V lost 3 bases and J lost 4 bases. The CDR3 is 17 amino acids. The germline V gene has CDR1 SGHTS and CDR2 YDEGEE. In nucleotides, the CDR3 is TGTGCCAGCAGCTCGGGTTCTGTAGCGGGGGGTTACAATGAGCAGTTCTTC. Translating it yields CASSSGSVAGGYNEQFF.

The chain combines TRBV7-3 with TRBJ2-2, with TRBD2 as a possible D gene (5 bases). V lost 0 bases to trimming and J lost 7 bases, with 12 bases between them. The CDR3 loop spans 15 amino acids. The germline V gene has CDR1 SGHTA and CDR2 FQGTGA. The chain's CDR3 is CASSLTSLASGELFF. The CDR3 region has the DNA TGTGCCAGCAGCTTAACGAGCCTAGCAAGCGGGGAGCTGTTTTTT.

V and J are TRBV11-2 and TRBJ2-3; 8 bases are a match to TRBD2. Per the germline V gene, CDR1 is SGHAT and CDR2 is FQNNGV. The trim removed 2 bases at V and 2 bases at J, leaving 3 bases unmatched. The CDR3 has 15 amino acids. This CDR3 is CASSLLAGYTDTQYF. The CDR3 bases are TGTGCCAGCAGCTTACTAGCGGGCTACACAGATACGCAGTATTTT. Full variable domain (rest looked up from reference TRBV11-2 and TRBJ2-3): EAGVAQSPRYKIIEKRQSVAFWCNPISGHATLYWYQQILGQGPKLLIQFQNNGVVDDSQLPKDRFSAERLKGVDSTLKIQPAKLEDSAVYLCASSLLAGYTDTQYFGPGTRLTVL.

The table lists this clone with a few counts. This chain connects TRBV9 to TRBJ2-3; maybe TRBD2 (6 bases). Trimming stripped 3 bases from V and 0 bases from J, with 17 bases between. This CDR3 is 17 amino acids long. Germline V lookup: CDR1 SGDLS, CDR2 YYNGEE. The CDR3 DNA reads TGTGCCAGCAGCGCGTCCCCGGGGGATACGAGCACAGATACGCAGTATTTT. Translating gives CASSASPGDTSTDTQYF. The whole variable domain, remainder taken from reference TRBV9 and TRBJ2-3, is DSGVTQTPKHLITATGQRVTLRCSPRSGDLSVYWYQQSLDQGLQFLIQYYNGEERAKGNILERFSAQQFPDLHSELNLSSLELGDSALYFCASSASPGDTSTDTQYFGPGTRLTVL.

The chain joins TRBV18 to TRBJ1-2; TRBD1 might be the D (6 bases). V lost 2 bases to trimming and J lost 3 bases, with 13 bases between them. The CDR3 sequence is 15 residues long. CDR1 and CDR2 (germline): KGHSH, LQKENI. In DNA, the CDR3 is TGTGCCAGCTCACCAGTCGGGGACACCTACTATGGCTACACCTTC. This encodes CASSPVGDTYYGYTF.

This chain uses TRBV6-1 with TRBJ2-3; 8 bases line up with TRBD2. Germline trimming cut 8 bases from V and 2 bases from J; bases unmatched to any gene: 3. This CDR3 is built from 13 residues. CDR1 MNHNS and CDR2 SASEGT come from the germline V gene. For the CDR3, the DNA is TGTGCCAGCCGGGGGGGCCACACAGATACGCAGTATTTT. It is translated as CASRGGHTDTQYF.

This chain uses TRBV6-1 with TRBJ2-3; a weak D match, TRBD1 (6 bases). The length of the CDR3 is 14 residues. V was clipped by 0 bases and J by 3 bases, with 7 bases between them. Germline V gene data show CDR1 as MNHNS and CDR2 as SASEGT. The CDR3 nucleotides read TGTGCCAGCAGTGAAGCAGGGGGAACAGATACGCAGTATTTT. Its protein product is CASSEAGGTDTQYF.

The chain uses TRBV14 and TRBJ2-1; TRBD2 agrees at 12 bases. The ends lost 4 bases at V and 4 bases at J; junction bases unmatched: 2. This CDR3 has 15 residues. CDR1 and CDR2 (germline): SGHDN, FVKESK. Here the CDR3 DNA reads TGTGCCAGCAGCCCGGGACTAGCGGGTTACAATGAGCAGTTCTTC. Residues: CASSPGLAGYNEQFF.

This chain uses TRBV3-1 (or the pseudogene TRBV3-2) with TRBJ1-6; D is uncertain. V was pared by 3 bases and J by 6 bases, with 15 bases between. The CDR3 covers 16 residues. The V gene's germline CDR1 is LGHDT and CDR2 YNNKEL (reference sequence). This CDR3 is CASSQGGDIFNSPLHF. The CDR3 DNA is TGTGCCAGCAGCCAGGGAGGTGATATATTTAATTCACCCCTCCACTTT.

V gene TRBV27 combines with J gene TRBJ2-2; 8 bases match TRBD1. CDR1 is MNHEY, CDR2 SMNVEV, per germline (reference sequence). The junction had 6 bases not matched to a gene; V was cut back by 6 bases and J by 6 bases. This CDR3 is 14 amino acids long. The DNA for the CDR3 is TGTGCCAGCAGGCCGACAGGGGTCCCCGGGGAGCTGTTTTTT. It yields the protein CASRPTGVPGELFF.

V usage is TRBV19 and J usage is TRBJ2-1; D unclear. Germline lookup yields CDR1 LNHDA and CDR2 SQIVND (reference sequence). Trimming shortened V by 1 base and J by 0 bases, and 16 bases separated the two germline ends. This CDR3 spans 18 amino acids. CDR3 DNA: TGTGCCAGTAGTATAGCCTTGTTGGCTAGAAGCTCCTACAATGAGCAGTTCTTC. Translation gives CASSIALLARSSYNEQFF.

V gene TRBV21-1 combines with J gene TRBJ1-5; the table's D call of TRBD1 was not tested on the DNA. TRBV21-1 is a pseudogene. The CDR3 covers 15 residues. The DNA for the CDR3 is TGTGCCAGCAGCAGATTTTGGGCAGGGGATCAGCCCCAGCATTTT. It specifies CASSRFWAGDQPQHF.

The chain combines TRBV6-5 with TRBJ1-2, with TRBD1 identical over 9 bases. Looked up from germline, CDR1 is MNHEY and CDR2 is SVGAGI. CDR3 length equals 14 residues. The J segment lost 8 bases and the V segment lost 5 bases, leaving 9 bases of the junction unmatched. The CDR3 DNA reads TGTGCCAGCAGTCCAAGGGAGGGACAGGGCGGCTACACCTTC. Its protein product is CASSPREGQGGYTF.

This clone turned up a few times. The chain has TRBV19 and TRBJ1-2; unclear D gene. The germline V gene has CDR1 LNHDA and CDR2 SQIVND (reference sequence). This CDR3 has 12 amino acids. Between the trimmed V and J ends, which lost 5 bases and 2 bases, there was a span of 6 bases. The DNA of the CDR3 is TGTGCCAGTAGTTCCGGGAACTATGGCTACACCTTC. Protein product: CASSSGNYGYTF.

This chain connects TRBV19 to TRBJ2-3; 8 bases are a match to TRBD2. Germline V gene sequence: CDR1 LNHDA, CDR2 SQIVND (reference sequence). J lost 3 bases, V lost 4 bases, and 9 bases had no gene match. The CDR3 consists of 16 residues. As DNA, the CDR3 is TGTGCCAGTAGTAACGGGGAGCGGGGGCCGACAGATACGCAGTATTTT. Translated, it gives CASSNGERGPTDTQYF.